This TCR beta chain was captured in a study of T-cell memory formation after mild COVID-19. Study details: Largely donor-specific TCR clusters were found.

The CDR3 spans 16 residues. The V end lost 3 bases, the J end lost 8 bases, and 22 bases lay between the germline ends. Germline values: CDR1 ENHRY, CDR2 SYGVKD. Amplification by 5'RACE using constant-segment primers produced TCR alpha and TCR beta cDNA libraries that carried sample barcodes and UMIs. Each CDR3 protein is one row after TCRdb ran MiXCR on the 5' RACE reads. The sample shows around 62,000 distinct CDR3 sequences, 28% of them seen only once. Study-level points and caveats: Contracting clones from day 15 to 85 had balanced CD4/CD8; later expanders favoured CD4+.

Points on this clonotype: What it recognizes is unknown.

The chain combines TRBV10-3 with TRBJ1-2; D gene unclear. This sequence was found in a man aged 18-30 years who had mild COVID-19 (a few samples of this study predate the infection). Cell type and time point are not known. The sample was PBMCs or a T cell subset sorted from them (not recorded which). The CDR3 region has the DNA TGTGCCATCAGTGAAAGCGGAGGGAAGGGAAATAGGGGCTACACCTTC. Amino acids: CAISESGGKGNRGYTF.